This TCR beta chain comes out of a study of blood T cells in healthy people across ages. V gave up 6 bases and J gave up 5 bases, with 13 bases separating them. Per germline, CDR1 ENHRY and CDR2 SYGVKD. The CDR3 has 13 amino acids. Combining a sample-barcoded 5' primer with a J-beta primer mix, a second PCR ran for 7 to 11 cycles. TCRdb re-analysed the 5' RACE reads in MiXCR, keeping a single row per CDR3 protein. The sample shows over 1,500,000 distinct CDR3 sequences, 30% to 40% of them seen only once. This rearrangement joins TRBV10-3 to TRBJ2-5; D is possibly TRBD2 (6 bases). This clonotype was sampled from a human donor in good health. The sample was blood. CDR3 residues: CAIRSARGETQYF. The CDR3 bases are TGTGCCATCAGGAGTGCGCGGGGTGAGACCCAGTACTTC.